These T cell receptor beta chains were read from a single sample in a study of early T cells in non-severe SARS-CoV-2 infection. In TCRdb, the 5' RACE reads were re-called with MiXCR into one record per CDR3 protein. The sample has fewer than 90,000 distinct CDR3 sequences, 11% to 15% seen once. Sequencing was carried out using whole blood. These receptors all come from an adult who was a healthcare worker with PCR-confirmed SARS-CoV-2 infection or an uninfected control (not recorded which). The CDR3 runs from the conserved cysteine through the conserved F or W. Fields, in order: D gene, clone size, CDR3 length, J gene, V gene, CDR3 DNA, CDR3 protein. A D gene is named only where the DNA matches it firmly. The size of a clone is reported for some rows only, either as once, few or many, or as a class for expanded clones.

>NA|few|13|TRBJ1-1|TRBV5-6
TGTGCCAGCAGCCCTACTGCCGTACCTGAAGCTTTCTTT
CASSPTAVPEAFF
>NA|NA|11|TRBJ2-5|TRBV20-1
TGCAGTGCCAGAGCGCAAGAGACCCAGTACTTC
CSARAQETQYF
>NA|few|15|TRBJ1-1|TRBV6-2/TRBV6-3
TGTGCCAGCAGTTTCCTGCCCCAGGGACGGGCTGAAGCTTTCTTT
CASSFLPQGRAEAFF
>TRBD2|many|15|TRBJ2-7|TRBV20-1
TGCAGTGCTAGAGCTAGCGGGGGTAGCTCCTACGAGCAGTACTTC
CSARASGGSSYEQYF
>TRBD1|once|17|TRBJ2-6|TRBV20-1
TGCAGTGCTGCACAGGGGGCGTCCAACTCTGGGGCCAACGTCCTGACTTTC
CSAAQGASNSGANVLTF
>NA|NA|13|TRBJ1-1|TRBV28
TGTGCCAGCAGCCAGGGCGGGGGTACTGAAGCTTTCTTT
CASSQGGGTEAFF
>NA|few|15|TRBJ2-7|TRBV3-1
TGTGCCAGCAGCCAAGATCAAGCGTACGCCTACGAGCAGTACTTC
CASSQDQAYAYEQYF
>NA|few|16|TRBJ1-6|TRBV2
TGTGCCAGCAGTGAAGTACAGGGATTCTATAATTCACCCCTCCACTTT
CASSEVQGFYNSPLHF
>NA|many|13|TRBJ2-3|TRBV7-9
TGTGCCAGCAGCTCCAGCGGGACAGATACGCAGTATTTT
CASSSSGTDTQYF
>NA|few|10|TRBJ2-1|TRBV29-1
TGCAGCGTTAGCTTTAATGAGCAGTTCTTC
CSVSFNEQFF
>TRBD1|NA|14|TRBJ1-5|TRBV6-5
TGTGCCAGCAGTCCGGGACAGGGGGATCAGCCCCAGCATTTT
CASSPGQGDQPQHF
>NA|few|14|TRBJ2-3|TRBV5-1
TGCGCCAGCAGCTGGGGGGCCATCACAGATACGCAGTATTTT
CASSWGAITDTQYF
>NA|few|13|TRBJ1-1|TRBV12-3/TRBV12-4
TGTGCCAGCACCCAACAGGGTAGTATAGGAGCTTTCTTT
CASTQQGSIGAFF
>NA|few|16|TRBJ2-3|TRBV20-1
TGCAGTGCTAGAGATCGGGGCAGTACGAGCACAGATACGCAGTATTTT
CSARDRGSTSTDTQYF
>NA|NA|13|TRBJ1-1|TRBV6-1
TGTGCCAGTACCGACGGGTTTAACACTGAAGCTTTCTTT
CASTDGFNTEAFF
>TRBD2|NA|18|TRBJ2-1|TRBV7-9
TGTGCCAGCAGCGAACTAGCGGGGGCCGAGGTTCGGGACAATGAGCAGTTCTTC
CASSELAGAEVRDNEQFF
>NA|NA|13|TRBJ1-1|TRBV24-1
TGTGCCACCAGTGATCGGGCCACCATCGGGACTTTCTTT
CATSDRATIGTFF
>NA|many|11|TRBJ1-2|TRBV28
TGTGCCAGCAGTCAAAACTATGGCTACACCTTC
CASSQNYGYTF
>NA|NA|15|TRBJ1-2|TRBV3-1
TGTGCCAGCAGCCCCCCAGGTGGTAGGGGGTATGGCTACACCTTC
CASSPPGGRGYGYTF
>TRBD2|once|14|TRBJ2-3|TRBV12-3/TRBV12-4
TGTGCCAGCAGCCTAGCGGGGGGGCCTGATACGCAGTATTTT
CASSLAGGPDTQYF
>TRBD2|few|13|TRBJ2-7|TRBV2
TGTGCCGCATCGACTAGCCTGGCCTACGAGCAGTACTTC
CAASTSLAYEQYF
>TRBD1|few|17|TRBJ1-1|TRBV12-3/TRBV12-4
TGTGCCAGCAGTTTTTCTGGGACAGGGGGTATGAACACTGAAGCTTTCTTT
CASSFSGTGGMNTEAFF
>NA|NA|14|TRBJ2-7|TRBV19
TGTGCCAGTAGTATATACAGGGACGCTTACGAGCAGTACTTC
CASSIYRDAYEQYF
>NA|NA|14|TRBJ2-3|TRBV7-3
TGTGCCAGCAGACTCGGGACACCCACAGATACGCAGTATTTT
CASRLGTPTDTQYF
>TRBD1|few|13|TRBJ2-3|TRBV4-3
TGCGCCAGCAGCCAGAACAGGGGAGATACGCAGTATTTT
CASSQNRGDTQYF
>NA|NA|14|TRBJ2-7|TRBV28
TGTGCCAGCAGTTTAGAAAGAACCTCCTACGAGCAGTACTTC
CASSLERTSYEQYF
>TRBD2|NA|17|TRBJ2-1|TRBV2
TGTGCCAGCAGTGAAGCGCTGGAGACTAGCCCTTACAATGAGCAGTTCTTC
CASSEALETSPYNEQFF
>TRBD2|NA|16|TRBJ2-3|TRBV6-5
TGTGCCAGCAGTTACACTCCTAGCGGGGGCCTGAGTACGCAGTATTTT
CASSYTPSGGLSTQYF
>NA|few|13|TRBJ1-1|TRBV6-1
TGTGCCAGCAGTTTGGAAGAAGGGATTGAAGCTTTCTTT
CASSLEEGIEAFF
>TRBD2|many|18|TRBJ2-3|TRBV4-3
TGCGCCAGCAGCCAGGCTATGACTAGCGGGGGGTCAGCAGATACGCAGTATTTT
CASSQAMTSGGSADTQYF
>NA|few|15|TRBJ1-5|TRBV6-6
TGTGCCAGCACCGCAGCCTGGGGGGGGCTCCCACCCCAGCATTTT
CASTAAWGGLPPQHF
>NA|few|14|TRBJ2-7|TRBV15
TGTGCCACCAGCAACTCGGTGATTCGGGACGAGCAGTACTTC
CATSNSVIRDEQYF
>NA|NA|13|TRBJ2-3|TRBV5-1
TGCGCCAGCAGACTCAACTCGGGGGATACGCAGTATTTT
CASRLNSGDTQYF
>NA|many|16|TRBJ2-4|TRBV7-2
TGTGCCAGCAGCCCCCGCCCCGCGGCTACCAAAAACATTCAGTACTTC
CASSPRPAATKNIQYF
>NA|NA|16|TRBJ2-2|TRBV7-9
TGTGCCAGCAGCTCTCCGACAGGCCTTAACACCGGGGAGCTGTTTTTT
CASSSPTGLNTGELFF
>NA|few|15|TRBJ1-6|TRBV4-3
TGCGCCAGCAGCCAAGATCGGGGGGTCCTCTCACCCCTCCACTTT
CASSQDRGVLSPLHF
>NA|many|15|TRBJ1-1|TRBV5-1
TGCGCCAGCAGCTTGGTTGGGTCCCCTGGCACTGAAGCTTTCTTT
CASSLVGSPGTEAFF
>NA|many|14|TRBJ1-1|TRBV29-1
TGCAGCGTTCACACACAGGGTCGGAAAACTGAAGCTTTCTTT
CSVHTQGRKTEAFF
>NA|NA|16|TRBJ1-3|TRBV4-2
TGTGCCAGCAGCCAAGATGTTAGGGACGAAGGAAACACCATATATTTT
CASSQDVRDEGNTIYF
>NA|NA|16|TRBJ1-3|TRBV6-6
TGTGCCAGCAGTTATGACCCTCTTTCGGGGGGCAACACCATATATTTT
CASSYDPLSGGNTIYF
>TRBD2|few|14|TRBJ2-7|TRBV12-3/TRBV12-4
TGTGCCAGCAGGCACGGGGGGGCCTCCTACGAGCAGTACTTC
CASRHGGASYEQYF
>NA|NA|13|TRBJ2-3|TRBV4-1
TGCGCCAGCAGTCCGATTACTGGAGGTACGCAGTATTTT
CASSPITGGTQYF
>NA|few|12|TRBJ2-7|TRBV29-1
TGCAGCGTTGTACAGGGATCCGACGAGCAGTACTTC
CSVVQGSDEQYF
>NA|few|16|TRBJ2-2|TRBV18
TGTGCCAGCTCACCAATCTCGGCGGGCAGCACCGGGGAGCTGTTTTTT
CASSPISAGSTGELFF
>TRBD2|few|15|TRBJ2-7|TRBV7-3
TGTGCCAGCAGCTTATCGGGGGGTACCGTAAAGGAGCAGTACTTC
CASSLSGGTVKEQYF